This is a list of T cell receptor beta chains from one sample in a study of CD8 T cells in Susac syndrome. TCRdb passed the immunoSEQ multiplex PCR reads through MiXCR, listing each CDR3 protein once. Of roughly 180,000 distinct CDR3 sequences detected, about 95% appear once; the ten largest clones hold 0.085% to 0.11%. Sequenced input: CD4+ T cells from PBMCs. These receptors came from a human donor in good health. The CDR3 runs from the conserved cysteine through the conserved F or W. The D gene is left open where the match is weak. Part of the rows lack a size; the others show once, few, many or a class for expanded clones.

.	TRBV29-1	TRBJ1-1	.	CSVGQGRTEAFF	TGCAGCGTTGGTCAGGGGCGCACTGAAGCTTTCTTT
.	TRBV27	TRBJ2-2	.	CASSPRLSTGELFF	TGTGCCAGCAGTCCCCGACTTTCCACCGGGGAGCTGTTTTTT
.	TRBV20-1	TRBJ2-1	TRBD2	CSAPDSGRAYNEQFF	TGCAGTGCCCCTGATAGCGGGAGGGCCTACAATGAGCAGTTCTTC
.	TRBV4-3	TRBJ2-1	TRBD2	CASSPQGLAGVRGEQFF	TGCGCCAGCAGCCCGCAGGGACTAGCGGGAGTACGCGGTGAGCAGTTCTTC
.	TRBV20-1	TRBJ2-7	.	CSANRDLAYEQYF	TGCAGTGCGAACCGGGACTTGGCCTACGAGCAGTACTTC
.	TRBV7-6	TRBJ2-1	.	CASSLAERDPGFF	TGTGCCAGCAGCTTAGCGGAGAGGGACCCGGGGTTCTTC
.	TRBV9	TRBJ1-1	.	CASSPIGRYTEAFF	TGTGCCAGCAGCCCAATCGGGAGGTACACTGAAGCTTTCTTT
.	TRBV20-1	TRBJ2-5	TRBD2	CSARRLAGAETQYF	TGCAGTGCTAGACGCCTAGCGGGAGCTGAGACCCAGTACTTC
.	TRBV23-1	TRBJ1-1	.	CASSQTPVGAFF	TGCGCCAGCAGTCAAACCCCCGTAGGCGCTTTCTTT
.	TRBV7-8	TRBJ2-5	TRBD2	CASSQATSGETQYF	TGTGCCAGCAGTCAAGCGACTAGCGGAGAGACCCAGTACTTC
.	TRBV12-3/TRBV12-4	TRBJ2-6	.	CASSFPFSSGANVLTF	TGTGCCAGCAGTTTCCCCTTTTCCTCTGGGGCCAACGTCCTGACTTTC
.	TRBV20-1	TRBJ1-4	.	CSAREGTSHEKLFF	TGCAGTGCTAGAGAAGGTACAAGTCATGAAAAACTGTTTTTT
.	TRBV11-3	TRBJ2-7	.	CASSLGFLNEQYF	TGTGCCAGCAGCTTAGGGTTTCTCAACGAGCAGTACTTC
.	TRBV29-1	TRBJ2-7	.	CSAIQGYEQYF	TGCAGTGCGATACAGGGCTACGAGCAGTACTTC
once	TRBV7-9	TRBJ2-7	.	CASSVQGNSGEQYF	TGTGCCAGCAGCGTGCAGGGTAACAGCGGCGAGCAGTACTTC
.	TRBV18	TRBJ2-4	.	CASSQGTQNIQYF	TGTGCCAGCTCACAGGGAACCCAAAACATTCAGTACTTC
.	TRBV4-3	TRBJ2-7	.	CASSQSVSYEQYF	TGCGCCAGCAGCCAATCGGTCTCCTACGAGCAGTACTTC
.	TRBV2	TRBJ2-7	.	CASSELWSWVHEQYF	TGTGCCAGCAGTGAATTATGGAGTTGGGTCCACGAGCAGTACTTC
.	TRBV2	TRBJ2-7	.	CASTEATYEQYF	TGTGCCTCCACGGAAGCTACCTACGAGCAGTACTTC
.	TRBV27	TRBJ2-6	.	CASSLFSGANVLTF	TGTGCCAGCAGTTTATTCTCTGGGGCCAACGTCCTGACTTTC
.	TRBV4-3	TRBJ2-7	.	CASSQDRQPFYEQYF	TGCGCCAGCAGCCAAGATCGACAACCTTTCTACGAGCAGTACTTC
.	TRBV29-1	TRBJ2-5	TRBD1	CSVIRQGLETQYF	TGCAGCGTTATTCGACAGGGGTTAGAGACCCAGTACTTC
once	TRBV27	TRBJ2-7	.	CASSAGLPPYEQYF	TGTGCCAGCAGCGCCGGGCTGCCCCCTTACGAGCAGTACTTC
.	TRBV6-1	TRBJ1-1	TRBD1	CASSDRQGATEAFF	TGTGCCAGCAGTGATAGACAGGGGGCGACTGAAGCTTTCTTT
.	TRBV7-9	TRBJ2-6	.	CASSPTTGPTGANVLTF	TGTGCCAGCAGCCCGACAACAGGGCCTACGGGGGCCAACGTCCTGACTTTC
.	TRBV14	TRBJ2-1	.	CASSARRDPYNEQFF	TGTGCCAGCAGCGCCAGGAGGGATCCATACAATGAGCAGTTCTTC
.	TRBV13	TRBJ2-6	.	CASSSYRGGNSGANVLTF	TGTGCCAGCAGCTCCTACAGGGGCGGGAACTCTGGGGCCAACGTCCTGACTTTC
.	TRBV20-1	TRBJ2-3	TRBD2	CSAPSGLTDTQYF	TGCAGTGCCCCTAGCGGCCTCACAGATACGCAGTATTTT
.	TRBV9	TRBJ2-6	.	CASTPRGVSGANVLTF	TGTGCCAGCACCCCAAGGGGGGTCTCTGGGGCCAACGTCCTGACTTTC